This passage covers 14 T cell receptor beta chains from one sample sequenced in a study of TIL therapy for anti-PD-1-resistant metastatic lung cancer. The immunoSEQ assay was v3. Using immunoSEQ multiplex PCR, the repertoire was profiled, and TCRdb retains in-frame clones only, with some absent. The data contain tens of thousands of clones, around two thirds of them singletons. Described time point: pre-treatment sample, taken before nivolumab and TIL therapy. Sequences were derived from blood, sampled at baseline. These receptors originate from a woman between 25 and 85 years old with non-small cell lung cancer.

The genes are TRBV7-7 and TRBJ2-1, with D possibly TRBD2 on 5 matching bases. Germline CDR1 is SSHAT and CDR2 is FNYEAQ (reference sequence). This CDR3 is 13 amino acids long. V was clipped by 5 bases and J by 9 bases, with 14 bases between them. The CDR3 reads CASSPQLEGEQFF. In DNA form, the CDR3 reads TGTGCCAGCAGCCCCCAACTAGAGGGTGAGCAGTTCTTC.

CDR3 DNA sequence: TGTGCCAGCAGCCCGGGACAATCTAACTATGGCTACACCTTC. Translated, it gives CASSPGQSNYGYTF. The J gene is TRBJ1-2, the V gene TRBV7-9, with D possibly TRBD1 on 6 matching bases. Germline lookup yields CDR1 SEHNR and CDR2 FQNEAQ (reference sequence). V lost 5 bases to trimming and J lost 0 bases, with 10 bases between them. The CDR3 sequence is 14 residues long.

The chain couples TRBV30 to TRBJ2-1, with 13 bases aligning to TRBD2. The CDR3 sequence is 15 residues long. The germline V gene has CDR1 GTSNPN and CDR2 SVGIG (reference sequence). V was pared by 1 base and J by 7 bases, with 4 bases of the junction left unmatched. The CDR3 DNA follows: TGTGCCTGGAGTGACTCGACTAGCGGGAGGAATGAGCAGTTCTTC. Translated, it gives CAWSDSTSGRNEQFF.

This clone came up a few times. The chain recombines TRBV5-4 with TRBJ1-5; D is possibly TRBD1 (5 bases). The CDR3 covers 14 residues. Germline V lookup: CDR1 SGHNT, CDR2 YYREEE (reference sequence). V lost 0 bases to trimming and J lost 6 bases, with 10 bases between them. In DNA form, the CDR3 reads TGTGCCAGCAGCTTGGCAGGGCCAGGTCAGCCCCAGCATTTT. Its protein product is CASSLAGPGQPQHF. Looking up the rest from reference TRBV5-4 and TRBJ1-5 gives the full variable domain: ETGVTQSPTHLIKTRGQQVTLRCSSQSGHNTVSWYQQALGQGPQFIFQYYREEENGRGNFPPRFSGLQFPNYSSELNVNALELDDSALYLCASSLAGPGQPQHFGDGTRLSIL.

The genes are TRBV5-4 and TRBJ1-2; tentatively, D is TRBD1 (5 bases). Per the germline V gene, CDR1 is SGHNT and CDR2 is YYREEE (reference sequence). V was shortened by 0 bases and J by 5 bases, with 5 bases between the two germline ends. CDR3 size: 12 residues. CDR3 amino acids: CASSLGGYGYTF. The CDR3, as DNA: TGTGCCAGCAGCTTGGGGGGGTATGGCTACACCTTC.

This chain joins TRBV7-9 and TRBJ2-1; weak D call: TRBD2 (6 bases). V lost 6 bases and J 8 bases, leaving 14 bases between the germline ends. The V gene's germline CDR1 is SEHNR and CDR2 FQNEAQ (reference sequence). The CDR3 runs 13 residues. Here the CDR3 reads CASSRRGIHEQFF. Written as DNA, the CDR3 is TGTGCCAGCAGTCGCCGGGGGATCCATGAGCAGTTCTTC.

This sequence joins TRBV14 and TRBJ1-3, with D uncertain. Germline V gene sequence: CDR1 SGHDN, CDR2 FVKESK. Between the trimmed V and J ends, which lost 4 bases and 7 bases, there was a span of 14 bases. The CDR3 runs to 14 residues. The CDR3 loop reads CASSRLSPPNTIYF. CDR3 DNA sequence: TGTGCCAGCAGCCGTCTTTCACCCCCCAACACCATATATTTT.

The CDR3 DNA sequence: TGTGCCAGCAGTGGCCCAGGGGGGGAGACCCAGTACTTC. Amino acid sequence: CASSGPGGETQYF. The gene calls are TRBV2 and TRBJ2-5; tentatively, D is TRBD1 (7 bases). Per the germline V gene, CDR1 is SNHLY and CDR2 is FYNNEI. V was trimmed by 4 bases and J by 5 bases, leaving 11 bases between them. The CDR3 length is 13 residues. Supplemented by reference TRBV2 and TRBJ2-5, the full variable domain reads EPEVTQTPSHQVTQMGQEVILRCVPISNHLYFYWYRQILGQKVEFLVSFYNNEISEKSEIFDDQFSVERPDGSNFTLKIRSTKLEDSAMYFCASSGPGGETQYFGPGTRLLVL.

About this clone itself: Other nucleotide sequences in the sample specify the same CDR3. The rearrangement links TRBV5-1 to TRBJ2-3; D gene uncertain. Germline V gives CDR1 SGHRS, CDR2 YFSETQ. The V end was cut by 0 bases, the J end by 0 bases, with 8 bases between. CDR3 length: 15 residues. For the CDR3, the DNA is TGCGCCAGCAGCTTGGCCGGAACCAGCACAGATACGCAGTATTTT. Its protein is CASSLAGTSTDTQYF.

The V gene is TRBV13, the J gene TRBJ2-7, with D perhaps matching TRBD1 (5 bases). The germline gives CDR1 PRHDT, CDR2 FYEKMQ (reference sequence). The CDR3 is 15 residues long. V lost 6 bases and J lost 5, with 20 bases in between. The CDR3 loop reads CASRRMQGFFHEQYF. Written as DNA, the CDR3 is TGTGCCAGCAGACGAATGCAGGGATTCTTCCACGAGCAGTACTTC.

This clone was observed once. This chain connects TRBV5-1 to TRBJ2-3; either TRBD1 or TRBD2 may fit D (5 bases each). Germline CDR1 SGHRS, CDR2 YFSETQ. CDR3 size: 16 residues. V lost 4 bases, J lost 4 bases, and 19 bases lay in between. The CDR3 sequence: CASSTDGGFSADTQYF. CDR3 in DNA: TGCGCCAGCAGCACCGATGGGGGATTTAGCGCAGATACGCAGTATTTT. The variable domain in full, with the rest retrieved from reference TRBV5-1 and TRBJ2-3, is KAGVTQTPRYLIKTRGQQVTLSCSPISGHRSVSWYQQTPGQGLQFLFEYFSETQRNKGNFPGRFSGRQFSNSRSEMNVSTLELGDSALYLCASSTDGGFSADTQYFGPGTRLTVL.

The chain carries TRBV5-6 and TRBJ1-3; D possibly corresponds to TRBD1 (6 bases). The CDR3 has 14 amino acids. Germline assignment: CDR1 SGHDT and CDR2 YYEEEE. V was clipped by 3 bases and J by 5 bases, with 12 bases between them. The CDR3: CASSSQGLRNTIYF. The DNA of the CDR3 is TGTGCCAGCAGCTCACAGGGTTTGAGAAACACCATATATTTT. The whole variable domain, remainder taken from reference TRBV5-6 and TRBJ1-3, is DAGVTQSPTHLIKTRGQQVTLRCSPKSGHDTVSWYQQALGQGPQFIFQYYEEEERQRGNFPDRFSGHQFPNYSSELNVNALLLGDSALYLCASSSQGLRNTIYFGEGSWLTVV.

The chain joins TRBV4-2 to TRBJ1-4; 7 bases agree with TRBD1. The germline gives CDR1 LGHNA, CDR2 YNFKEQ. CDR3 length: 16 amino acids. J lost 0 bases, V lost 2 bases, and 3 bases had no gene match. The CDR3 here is CASSQQDRATNEKLFF. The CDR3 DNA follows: TGTGCCAGCAGCCAACAAGACAGGGCAACTAATGAAAAACTGTTTTTT.

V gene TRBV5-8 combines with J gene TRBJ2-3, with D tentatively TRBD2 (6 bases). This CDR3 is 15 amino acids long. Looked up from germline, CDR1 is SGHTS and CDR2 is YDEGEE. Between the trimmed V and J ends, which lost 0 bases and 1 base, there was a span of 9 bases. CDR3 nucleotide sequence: TGTGCCAGCAGCTTGGCGGTAGCGGGCACAGATACGCAGTATTTT. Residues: CASSLAVAGTDTQYF.